This is a list of T cell receptor beta chains from one sample in a study of PD-1 blockade in classical Hodgkin lymphoma. Repertoires were generated with immunoSEQ multiplex PCR, while TCRdb's copy carries only in-frame clones and drops some. The profile shows 55,000 to 80,000 clones, around 89% of them singletons. Source: peripheral blood mononuclear cells (PBMCs), taken at baseline. The source of these receptors is a human donor with classical Hodgkin lymphoma. CDR3s include the opening cysteine and the closing phenylalanine or tryptophan. The D gene is left open where the match is weak. Size tells how often a clone was seen (once, few, many) or the class of an expanded clone, and some rows leave it out.

size: NA; V: TRBV7-2; J: TRBJ1-2; D: TRBD1; DNA: TGTGCCAGCAGCCACGACAGGGGTATCAGGCATGGCTACACCTTC; CDR3: CASSHDRGIRHGYTF
size: NA; V: TRBV5-6; J: TRBJ2-7; D: TRBD1; DNA: TGTGCCAGCAGCTCCGGGACAGGGACCACCTACGAGCAGTACTTC; CDR3: CASSSGTGTTYEQYF
size: NA; V: TRBV19; J: TRBJ2-3; D: TRBD1; DNA: TGTGCCAGTAGTATCACTCGGGACAGGGGAGATACGCAGTATTTT; CDR3: CASSITRDRGDTQYF
size: NA; V: TRBV11-2; J: TRBJ1-2; D: NA; DNA: TGTGCCAGCAGCACCATTCCGGGGCCCAGCGATCTCAATGGCTACACCTTC; CDR3: CASSTIPGPSDLNGYTF
size: once; V: TRBV6-5; J: TRBJ1-5; D: NA; DNA: TGTGCCAGCAGTTACGGATTTCAGGGGAATCAGCCCCAGCATTTT; CDR3: CASSYGFQGNQPQHF
size: few; V: TRBV30; J: TRBJ1-4; D: NA; DNA: TGTGCCTGGAGCCCCGCCTGGAGGGAAAAACTGTTTTTT; CDR3: CAWSPAWREKLFF
size: NA; V: TRBV7-8; J: TRBJ2-3; D: TRBD2; DNA: TGTGCCAGCAGTCAGACTAGCGGAACCACAGATACGCAGTATTTT; CDR3: CASSQTSGTTDTQYF
size: NA; V: TRBV5-1; J: TRBJ2-2; D: TRBD2; DNA: TGCGCCAGCAGCTCGAGGACTAGCGGGGTGACCGGGGAGCTGTTTTTT; CDR3: CASSSRTSGVTGELFF
size: NA; V: TRBV5-6; J: TRBJ2-7; D: NA; DNA: TGTGCCAGCAGCCCGGCTAGGAGCTCCTACGAGCAGTACTTC; CDR3: CASSPARSSYEQYF
size: NA; V: TRBV19; J: TRBJ1-5; D: TRBD1; DNA: TGTGCCAGTAGTGTACAGACGGGACAGGGTGTTCAGCCCCAGCATTTT; CDR3: CASSVQTGQGVQPQHF
size: NA; V: TRBV2; J: TRBJ2-7; D: NA; DNA: TGTGCCAGCACCCCGGACAGCTCCTACGAGCAGTACTTC; CDR3: CASTPDSSYEQYF
size: NA; V: TRBV7-6; J: TRBJ1-1; D: NA; DNA: TGTGCCAGCAGCTTTCCGGGACATACGAACACTGAAGCTTTCTTT; CDR3: CASSFPGHTNTEAFF
size: once; V: TRBV15; J: TRBJ1-4; D: TRBD1; DNA: TGTGCCACCAGCAGCCTTGGGACAGGGGGCGAGCGGGAAAAACTGTTTTTT; CDR3: CATSSLGTGGEREKLFF
size: NA; V: TRBV14; J: TRBJ1-6; D: NA; DNA: TGTGCCAGCAGCCGCGGGATGACAGGCATCACATGGGGGGGGAATTCACCCCTCCACTTT; CDR3: CASSRGMTGITWGGNSPLHF
size: once; V: TRBV27; J: TRBJ1-4; D: NA; DNA: TGTGCCAGCAGTTTTCGACAACTCGATGAAAAACTGTTTTTT; CDR3: CASSFRQLDEKLFF
size: NA; V: TRBV9; J: TRBJ1-4; D: NA; DNA: TGTGCCAGCAGCGTAGTGCCCAGCCCAAATGAAAAACTGTTTTTT; CDR3: CASSVVPSPNEKLFF
size: few; V: TRBV6-5; J: TRBJ2-2; D: NA; DNA: TGTGCCAGCAGTTACTCGATCCGTTTCACCGGGGAGCTGTTTTTT; CDR3: CASSYSIRFTGELFF
size: NA; V: TRBV6-6; J: TRBJ1-1; D: TRBD1; DNA: TGTGCCAGCAGTTACGGGGACAGGGTCCACACTGAAGCTTTCTTT; CDR3: CASSYGDRVHTEAFF
size: NA; V: TRBV7-9; J: TRBJ2-7; D: NA; DNA: TGTGCCAGCAGCTTAGACCCGGGACATCCGTACGAGCAGTACTTC; CDR3: CASSLDPGHPYEQYF
size: NA; V: TRBV11-2; J: TRBJ2-7; D: TRBD1; DNA: TGTGCCAGCAGCTTGACAGGGTACGAGCAGTACTTC; CDR3: CASSLTGYEQYF
size: NA; V: TRBV30; J: TRBJ2-6; D: NA; DNA: TGTGCCTGGACCCCCATACCGCTCTCTGGGGCCAACGTCCTGACTTTC; CDR3: CAWTPIPLSGANVLTF
size: NA; V: TRBV7-2; J: TRBJ1-1; D: NA; DNA: TGTGCCAGCAGCGGGGCAGGCTCGGGGACTGAAGCTTTCTTT; CDR3: CASSGAGSGTEAFF
size: NA; V: TRBV28; J: TRBJ1-3; D: TRBD1; DNA: TGTGCCAGCAGCCTCGGGACAGGGAGAAGTTTTTCTGGAAACACCATATATTTT; CDR3: CASSLGTGRSFSGNTIYF
size: NA; V: TRBV11-2; J: TRBJ1-2; D: NA; DNA: TGTGCCAGCAGCTTAGCGGGTTATGGCTACACCTTC; CDR3: CASSLAGYGYTF
size: NA; V: TRBV6-5; J: TRBJ2-1; D: NA; DNA: TGTGCCAGCAGTGAAGGAAACTACAATGAGCAGTTCTTC; CDR3: CASSEGNYNEQFF
size: NA; V: TRBV5-1; J: TRBJ2-1; D: TRBD2; DNA: TGCGCCAGCAGCTGGAGCGGGGGGTACAACAATGAGCAGTTCTTC; CDR3: CASSWSGGYNNEQFF
size: NA; V: TRBV28; J: TRBJ1-1; D: NA; DNA: TGTGCCAGCAATCCACCGGGCAGCCCTCCAGCTTTCTTT; CDR3: CASNPPGSPPAFF
size: NA; V: TRBV29-1; J: TRBJ1-2; D: TRBD1; DNA: TGCAGCGTAGATGCAGGGGGCGCTTCTGGCTACACCTTC; CDR3: CSVDAGGASGYTF
size: NA; V: TRBV5-1; J: TRBJ1-2; D: NA; DNA: TGCGCCAGCAGCCTTGGTCCCGGGACGGAGCAGTATGGCTACACCTTC; CDR3: CASSLGPGTEQYGYTF
size: NA; V: TRBV27; J: TRBJ2-1; D: NA; DNA: TGTGCCAGCAGTGCCGGGAGACCGAACAATGAGCAGTTCTTC; CDR3: CASSAGRPNNEQFF
size: NA; V: TRBV28; J: TRBJ2-5; D: NA; DNA: TGTGCCAGCAGTTTGGAAGAGACCCAGTACTTC; CDR3: CASSLEETQYF
size: NA; V: TRBV9; J: TRBJ2-2; D: TRBD2; DNA: TGTGCCAGCAGCTCCCGGGGACTACCTAAGACCGGGGAGCTGTTTTTT; CDR3: CASSSRGLPKTGELFF
size: NA; V: TRBV19; J: TRBJ2-1; D: NA; DNA: TGTGCCAGTAGTATGGGGGTTTGGGCCTACAATGAGCAGTTCTTC; CDR3: CASSMGVWAYNEQFF
size: NA; V: TRBV28; J: TRBJ2-2; D: TRBD1; DNA: TGTGCCAGCAGTTTTCTCACAGGGGTGGCCGGGGAGCTGTTTTTT; CDR3: CASSFLTGVAGELFF
size: NA; V: TRBV30; J: TRBJ2-3; D: TRBD1; DNA: TGTGCCTGGAGTGTTGTGGACAGGTACACAGATACGCAGTATTTT; CDR3: CAWSVVDRYTDTQYF
size: NA; V: TRBV27; J: TRBJ2-2; D: NA; DNA: TGTGCCAGCACCACGTGGGGGGCCGACGCGAACACCGGGGAGCTGTTTTTT; CDR3: CASTTWGADANTGELFF
size: NA; V: TRBV9; J: TRBJ1-4; D: NA; DNA: TGTGCCAGCAGCGTCGCCCCACATGGGGGAACTAATGAAAAACTGTTTTTT; CDR3: CASSVAPHGGTNEKLFF
size: NA; V: TRBV15; J: TRBJ2-5; D: NA; DNA: TGTGCCACCAGCAGAGATAGCGGTCAAGAGACCCAGTACTTC; CDR3: CATSRDSGQETQYF
size: NA; V: TRBV4-2; J: TRBJ2-5; D: TRBD1; DNA: TGTGCCAGCAGCCTCACAGGACAGGGAGTCAGCCCAGGAGAGACCCAGTACTTC; CDR3: CASSLTGQGVSPGETQYF
size: NA; V: TRBV4-3; J: TRBJ2-1; D: TRBD1; DNA: TGCGCCAGCAGCCAAGAGGGGACAGCCTACAATGAGCAGTTCTTC; CDR3: CASSQEGTAYNEQFF
size: NA; V: TRBV15; J: TRBJ1-5; D: NA; DNA: TGTGCCACCAGCAGAGATCTTCTCGAGGGTCAGCCCCAGCATTTT; CDR3: CATSRDLLEGQPQHF
size: NA; V: TRBV6-5; J: TRBJ1-1; D: NA; DNA: TGTGCCAGCAGTTACAGCACAGGGTTAGAAGCTTTCTTT; CDR3: CASSYSTGLEAFF
size: NA; V: TRBV10-2; J: TRBJ2-1; D: TRBD2; DNA: TGCGCCAGCAGGACTAGCGGGGCATTGGCGCAGTTCTTC; CDR3: CASRTSGALAQFF
size: NA; V: TRBV7-6; J: TRBJ2-5; D: NA; DNA: TGTGCCAGCAGCTTACGGGCCAGCCAAGAGACCCAGTACTTC; CDR3: CASSLRASQETQYF
size: NA; V: TRBV7-2; J: TRBJ2-2; D: NA; DNA: TGTGCCAGCAGCCCCCGTGGTAACACCGGGGAGCTGTTTTTT; CDR3: CASSPRGNTGELFF
size: NA; V: TRBV27; J: TRBJ1-2; D: NA; DNA: TGTGCCAGCAGTTTATCCCCCGGGCGGGCGGGCGGCTACACCTTC; CDR3: CASSLSPGRAGGYTF
size: NA; V: TRBV7-6; J: TRBJ1-4; D: NA; DNA: TGTGCCAGCAGTCAGAGTCGGGGCTTTGAAAAACTGTTTTTT; CDR3: CASSQSRGFEKLFF